Each of the 32 T cell receptor beta chains below was sequenced from the same sample in a study of T cells in Graves' hyperthyroidism and ophthalmopathy (dated by TCRdb to about 2019). The library was obtained by multiplex PCR. TCRdb records Illumina HiSeq 2000 as the sequencer. The TCR beta CDR3 regions were amplified from RNA transcripts. For the first round of RT-PCR on the TCR CDR3, the HTBI primer set was used together with the Qiagen OneStep RT-PCR kit. TCRdb ran its own pipeline on the public reads, namely fastp trimming at Q25 and MiXCR clone calling, and kept in-frame beta chains. Rows with one shared CDR3 protein collapse into an entry with the most common genes and DNA. The sample table contains about 380,000 distinct CDR3 sequences; only one count was recorded for under 20% of them. Of the sample, 40% falls within the top ten clones. Sequenced sample: blood. These receptors all come from a man in his late teens or twenties with Graves' ophthalmopathy.

This clonotype was found many times. The chain couples TRBV5-1 to TRBJ2-1, with 11 bases identical to TRBD2. This CDR3 contains 16 residues. V shed 0 bases, J shed 4 bases, and the junction held 3 bases outside the gene matches. CDR1 SGHRS and CDR2 YFSETQ come from the germline V gene. The CDR3 spells CASSLGGTSGYNEQFF. The CDR3 nucleotides read TGCGCCAGCAGCTTGGGTGGGACTAGCGGATACAATGAGCAGTTCTTC.

The table lists this clonotype with many counts. The rearrangement joins TRBV24-1 to TRBJ1-5; 9 bases match TRBD1. This CDR3 is 14 amino acids long. Germline V lookup: CDR1 KGHDR, CDR2 SFDVKD. The V segment lost 9 bases and the J segment 4 bases; nucleotides outside the gene matches: 6. CDR3 DNA sequence: TGTGCCACCGGCAAAGGGACAGGGAATCAGCCCCAGCATTTT. It encodes CATGKGTGNQPQHF.

This clonotype was detected only a few times. This chain links TRBV12-3 or TRBV12-4 with TRBJ2-2, with TRBD2 as a possible D gene (7 bases). The V end was cut by 1 base, the J end by 4 bases, with 10 bases between. The CDR3 length is 15 residues. CDR3 sequence reads: CASSLGRGGTGELFF. The CDR3 nucleotides are TGTGCCAGCAGTTTAGGGAGGGGGGGCACCGGGGAGCTGTTTTTT.

For this clonotype: The final CDR3 position lacks the conserved phenylalanine or tryptophan, pointing to a likely read error. The chain links TRBV4-2 to TRBJ1-2; the D gene is possibly TRBD1 (5 bases). CDR1 and CDR2 from the germline V gene are LGHNA and YNFKEQ. V was clipped by 0 bases and J by 7 bases, with 12 bases between them. CDR3 length: 14 amino acids. DNA of the CDR3: TGTGCCAGCAGCCAAGATAGGAACGGGGGTGGCTACACCCTC. This gives the protein CASSQDRNGGGYTL.

This clonotype came up many times. This chain connects TRBV20-1 to TRBJ1-5; tentative D call: TRBD1 (6 bases). The CDR3 runs to 13 residues. V lost 3 bases and J lost 5, with 11 bases in between. The germline CDR1 and CDR2 sequences are DFQATT and SNEGSKA (reference sequence). The CDR3 DNA sequence: TGCAGTGCTAGGGCAGGGGCGGATCAGCCCCAGCATTTT. Amino acid sequence: CSARAGADQPQHF.

J is TRBJ2-2 and V is TRBV6-1; 8 nucleotides line up with TRBD1. V shed 5 bases, J shed 6 bases, and the junction held 5 bases outside the gene matches. The CDR3 loop spans 14 amino acids. Germline V gives CDR1 MNHNS, CDR2 SASEGT. For the CDR3, the DNA is TGTGCCAGCAGTTTGACAGGGGATCCCGGGGAGCTGTTTTTT. It encodes CASSLTGDPGELFF.

This clonotype has ten or more counts. This rearrangement joins TRBV3-1 to TRBJ2-7; 10 positions match TRBD1. With V trimmed by 6 bases and J by 1 base, 6 bases remained unmatched. CDR3 length: 15 amino acids. Germline V gives CDR1 LGHDT, CDR2 YNNKEL (reference sequence). In DNA, the CDR3 is TGTGCCAGCAGGTCCGGGACAGGGGCTTCCTACGAGCAGTACTTC. It translates to CASRSGTGASYEQYF.

The chain joins TRBV6-6 to TRBJ1-2, with 9 bases matching TRBD1. J was trimmed by 7 bases and V by 2 bases; bases with no gene match: 11. Germline V gene sequence: CDR1 MNHNY, CDR2 SVGAGI (reference sequence). This CDR3 has 16 amino acids. CDR3: CASSYRDRVGSSGYTF. The CDR3 DNA reads TGTGCCAGCAGTTACCGGGACAGGGTTGGAAGCTCTGGCTACACCTTC.

This clonotype was counted at least ten times. This chain joins TRBV6-2 or TRBV6-3 and TRBJ1-2, with a possible D match to TRBD1 (6 bases). Germline CDR1 is MNHEY and CDR2 is SVGEGT. The CDR3 extends over 14 amino acids. V gave up 5 bases and J gave up 7 bases, with 17 bases separating them. CDR3 DNA sequence: TGTGCCAGCAGTGGTATAGGGTCGGGGGCTGGCTACACCTTC. Translating it yields CASSGIGSGAGYTF.

In this sample, this clonotype turned up once. Germline and junction disagree at one end, which may indicate a read error. This chain's CDR3 is CASSLGTEGYGYTF. CDR3 nucleotides: TGCGCCAGCAGCCTTGGGACAGAAGGCTATGGCTACACCTTC. The rearrangement joins TRBV7-9 to TRBJ1-2; 7 bases match TRBD1. Germline V CDR1 and CDR2: SEHNR, FQNEAQ (reference sequence). The CDR3 is 14 residues long.

The chain joins TRBV29-1 to TRBJ1-1, with unresolved D. Trimming pared 0 bases from V and 5 bases from J, leaving 4 bases between. CDR1 is SQVTM, CDR2 ANQGSEA, per germline. The CDR3 is 11 residues long. For the CDR3, the DNA is TGCAGCGTTGAAGAAGGGACTGAAGCTTTCTTT. This gives the protein CSVEEGTEAFF. The complete variable domain, with remaining parts taken from reference TRBV29-1 and TRBJ1-1, reads SAVISQKPSRDICQRGTSLTIQCQVDSQVTMMFWYRQQPGQSLTLIATANQGSEATYESGFVIDKFPISRPNLTFSTLTVSNMSPEDSSIYLCSVEEGTEAFFGQGTRLTVV.

The chain uses TRBV12-3 or TRBV12-4 and TRBJ1-2, with a possible D match to TRBD1 (6 bases). Trimming took 4 bases from V and 6 from J, leaving 12 bases between them. This CDR3 has 13 residues. CDR3 sequence reads: CASSSQGINGYTF. The CDR3 coding sequence is TGTGCCAGCAGTTCCCAGGGGATTAATGGCTACACCTTC.

The sample holds a few counts of this clonotype. The V and J genes are TRBV5-1 and TRBJ2-3; D is unclear. The CDR3 has 12 residues. Between the trimmed V and J ends, which lost 2 bases and 5 bases, there was a span of 6 bases. Germline lookup yields CDR1 SGHRS and CDR2 YFSETQ. The CDR3 protein is CASSFSGDTQYF. The CDR3 region has the DNA TGCGCCAGCAGCTTTTCCGGAGATACGCAGTATTTT.

Turning to this clonotype: Lacking the conserved final phenylalanine or tryptophan, this CDR3 likely reflects a read error. The chain links TRBV12-3 or TRBV12-4 to TRBJ1-4; TRBD1 matches at 10 bases. This CDR3 has 16 amino acids. V lost 4 bases, J lost 3 bases, and 5 bases stayed unmatched. CDR3 DNA sequence: TGTGCCAGCAGTTCCGGGACAGGGGTTTCTAATGAAAAACTGTTTGTT. This sequence encodes CASSSGTGVSNEKLFV.

The chain couples TRBV7-2 to TRBJ1-5, with a tentative D call TRBD1 (5 bases). This CDR3 region has 13 residues. From germline, CDR1 is SGHTA and CDR2 FQGNSA. The V and J ends lost 3 bases and 6 bases respectively, with 9 bases between them. This CDR3 is CASSLSGAQPQHF. Here the CDR3 DNA reads TGTGCCAGCAGCTTGAGCGGGGCTCAGCCCCAGCATTTT.

In this sample, this clonotype turned up a few times. The chain couples TRBV3-1 to TRBJ2-2; D perhaps matches TRBD2 (7 bases). V lost 10 bases and J 2 bases, leaving 11 bases between the germline ends. CDR3 size: 13 residues. The V gene's germline CDR1 is LGHDT and CDR2 YNNKEL (reference sequence). The CDR3 protein is CATAGANTGELFF. The CDR3 bases are TGTGCCACTGCGGGGGCCAACACCGGGGAGCTGTTTTTT.

A word on this clonotype: This could be a read error, since a much larger clone is one nucleotide away. The V call is TRBV10-2, the J call TRBJ1-1, with no clear D. From germline, CDR1 is WSHSY and CDR2 SAAADI. V was clipped by 7 bases and J by 0 bases, with 15 bases between them. The CDR3 contains 15 residues. CDR3 DNA: TGCGCCAGCACCCAACGGAGACTGCTGAACACTGAAGCTTTCTTT. As protein: CASTQRRLLNTEAFF.

This clonotype was counted many times. The V gene is TRBV5-1, the J gene TRBJ1-3, with D possibly being TRBD1 (6 bases). The germline V gene has CDR1 SGHRS and CDR2 YFSETQ. The CDR3 is 17 amino acids. Trimming pared 4 bases from V and 0 bases from J, leaving 17 bases between. The DNA for the CDR3 is TGCGCCAGCAGCATTAGGACAGAACAAACCTCTGGAAACACCATATATTTT. Residues: CASSIRTEQTSGNTIYF.

The chain recombines TRBV28 with TRBJ1-5, with TRBD1 as a possible D gene (5 bases). This CDR3 is built from 16 residues. V shed 5 bases and J shed 5 bases, with 19 bases lying between them. Germline V gene data show CDR1 as MDHEN and CDR2 as SYDVKM. In DNA, the CDR3 is TGTGCCAGCAGTCCACTAAGACAGATTACCTATCAGCCCCAGCATTTT. Translating gives CASSPLRQITYQPQHF.

The J gene is TRBJ2-2, the V gene TRBV12-3 or TRBV12-4, with D tentatively TRBD2 (6 bases). Trimming stripped 9 bases from V and 0 bases from J, with 11 bases between. The CDR3 has 14 amino acids. The CDR3 DNA is TGTGCCAGTAGGACTACACCGAACACCGGGGAGCTGTTTTTT. Amino acids: CASRTTPNTGELFF.

In this sample, this clonotype turned up a few times. J is TRBJ1-1 and V is TRBV4-1; 8 bases map to TRBD1. Germline CDR1 and CDR2: MGHRA and YSYEKL. The CDR3 has 14 amino acids. The ends lost 1 base at V and 9 bases at J; junction bases unmatched: 7. As DNA, the CDR3 is TGCGCCAGCAGCCAAGGGCAGGGGGCTGGCAAAGCTTTCTTT. It specifies CASSQGQGAGKAFF.

This clonotype was seen only a few times. V usage is TRBV6-1 and J usage is TRBJ2-5; 9 bases map to TRBD1. The V and J ends lost 7 bases and 0 bases, in that order; junction bases with no gene match: 18. Germline-derived CDR1 and CDR2 are MNHNS and SASEGT. This CDR3 is built from 19 residues. CDR3 amino acids: CASTHVLGQGTWYQETQYF. CDR3 nucleotide sequence: TGTGCCAGCACCCACGTCCTTGGACAGGGGACCTGGTACCAAGAGACCCAGTACTTC.

In its sample, this clonotype was seen many times. The genes are TRBV5-1 and TRBJ2-7, with TRBD1 as a possible D gene (6 bases). CDR3 size: 13 residues. Trimming left V 4 bases short and J 2 bases short, with 10 bases between. CDR1 is SGHRS and CDR2 is YFSETQ in the germline V gene. Here the CDR3 DNA reads TGCGCCAGCAGCGTCGGACAGACCTACGAGCAGTACTTC. Residues: CASSVGQTYEQYF.

The V gene is TRBV7-8, the J gene TRBJ2-7; D possibly uses TRBD1 or TRBD2 (5 bases each). The germline gives CDR1 SGHVS, CDR2 FQNEAQ. CDR3 size: 14 residues. V lost 7 bases to trimming and J lost 8 bases, with 21 bases between them. CDR3 region: CASKNRGAQRKQYF. The CDR3 nucleotides are TGTGCCAGCAAAAATAGAGGGGCCCAACGAAAGCAGTACTTC.

This clonotype was seen a handful of times. The chain is built from TRBV6-1 and TRBJ2-2; D might be TRBD1 (6 bases). This CDR3 comprises 14 residues. Germline CDR1 MNHNS, CDR2 SASEGT. V was pared by 7 bases and J by 3 bases, with 12 bases between. The chain's CDR3 is CASKVNRDTGELFF. CDR3 coding DNA: TGTGCCAGCAAGGTCAACAGGGACACCGGGGAGCTGTTTTTT.

Only a few counts were recorded for this clonotype. The chain recombines TRBV5-1 with TRBJ1-2; D uncertain. CDR3 length: 14 residues. V was trimmed by 0 bases and J by 4 bases, leaving 10 bases between them. The germline V gene has CDR1 SGHRS and CDR2 YFSETQ. Here the CDR3 DNA reads TGCGCCAGCAGCTTGGAACGGAGCTCCTATGGCTACACCTTC. This encodes CASSLERSSYGYTF.

Details on this clonotype: Since a much larger clone is just one base distant, this may be a read error. This rearrangement joins TRBV6-5 to TRBJ2-7, with 8 positions matching TRBD1. This CDR3 region has 13 residues. Germline-derived CDR1 and CDR2 are MNHEY and SVGAGI. CDR3 DNA sequence: TGTGCCGGCAGTTACGACAGGGGCCACGAGCAGTACTTC. Amino acid sequence: CAGSYDRGHEQYF.

The chain combines TRBV3-1 with TRBJ1-2, with D tentatively TRBD1 (5 bases). The CDR3 has 15 amino acids. The germline V gene has CDR1 LGHDT and CDR2 YNNKEL (reference sequence). V was trimmed by 2 bases and J by 4 bases, leaving 14 bases between them. CDR3 region: CASSQSGGVGYGYTF. CDR3 DNA sequence: TGTGCCAGCAGCCAATCGGGAGGGGTAGGCTATGGCTACACCTTC. Complete variable domain (other parts from reference TRBV3-1 and TRBJ1-2): DTAVSQTPKYLVTQMGNDKSIKCEQNLGHDTMYWYKQDSKKFLKIMFSYNNKELIINETVPNRFSPKSPDKAHLNLHINSLELGDSAVYFCASSQSGGVGYGYTFGSGTRLTVV.

This clonotype was recorded many times. The chain has TRBV10-3 and TRBJ2-7; maybe TRBD2 (6 bases). The V and J ends lost 11 bases and 2 bases respectively, with 13 bases between them. This CDR3 is 12 amino acids long. The V gene's germline CDR1 is ENHRY and CDR2 SYGVKD. CDR3 loop: CAPSGGTYEQYF. The CDR3, as DNA: TGTGCCCCAAGCGGAGGGACCTACGAGCAGTACTTC.

There are a few counts of this clonotype. This chain's CDR3 is CASSISQRNQPQHF. In DNA, the CDR3 is TGTGCCAGTAGTATAAGTCAGCGCAATCAGCCCCAGCATTTT. The chain links TRBV19 to TRBJ1-5, with no clear D. CDR1 and CDR2 (germline): LNHDA, SQIVND (reference sequence). The ends were cut back, 2 bases at V and 2 bases at J, with 7 bases in the middle. There are 14 residues in the CDR3.

The J gene is TRBJ2-1, the V gene TRBV20-1; TRBD1 matches at 12 bases. This CDR3 contains 22 residues. Germline CDR1 reads DFQATT; CDR2 reads SNEGSKA (reference sequence). With 0 bases clipped from V and 0 bases from J, the junction kept 18 bases outside the gene matches. The CDR3 loop reads CSARDSRRGDRGLSSSYNEQFF. CDR3 DNA sequence: TGCAGTGCTAGAGATAGCCGCCGAGGGGACAGGGGGCTCTCCAGCTCCTACAATGAGCAGTTCTTC.

This clonotype was counted ten times or more. V usage is TRBV7-2 and J usage is TRBJ2-5; D gene ambiguous. Per germline, CDR1 SGHTA and CDR2 FQGNSA. The length of the CDR3 is 15 residues. V was cut by 2 bases and J by 5 bases, with 15 bases left in between. The CDR3 protein is CASSLSSSFGETQYF. The CDR3 DNA reads TGTGCCAGCAGCTTATCGTCCAGCTTTGGGGAGACCCAGTACTTC.